Shown below are 30 T cell receptor beta chains from a single sample sequenced in a study of cytomegalovirus exposure and HLA in healthy donors. The PCR made use of 60 Vbeta and 13 Jbeta primers. The data were produced by immunoSEQ multiplex PCR, yet TCRdb's version contains in-frame clones alone and is incomplete. Its clone listing holds around 44,000 clones. The sample consisted of PBMCs. These receptors originate from a male donor in good health and CMV-seropositive.

The V and J genes are TRBV4-1 and TRBJ1-6, with D hard to call. CDR3 length equals 13 residues. Looked up from germline, CDR1 is MGHRA and CDR2 is YSYEKL. Between the trimmed V and J ends, which lost 4 bases and 10 bases, there was a span of 11 bases. CDR3: CASSPLEGSPLHF. In DNA, the CDR3 is TGCGCCAGCAGCCCCCTGGAGGGATCACCCCTCCACTTT.

The gene calls are TRBV7-2 and TRBJ2-1, with 11 bases aligning to TRBD2. The CDR3 has 15 amino acids. The J segment lost 7 bases and the V segment lost 1 base, leaving 3 bases of the junction unmatched. Germline V CDR1 and CDR2: SGHTA, FQGNSA. This CDR3 is CASSLGASGGNEQFF. The CDR3 nucleotides read TGTGCCAGCAGCTTAGGGGCTAGCGGGGGGAATGAGCAGTTCTTC.

The chain couples TRBV18 to TRBJ1-5, with D tentatively TRBD1 (5 bases). CDR1 is KGHSH and CDR2 is LQKENI in the germline V gene. Trimming removed 4 bases at V and 4 bases at J, with 8 bases between. The CDR3 runs 13 residues. The CDR3 nucleotides are TGTGCCAGCTCACGCGGGGGAAATCAGCCCCAGCATTTT. Its protein product is CASSRGGNQPQHF.

The gene calls are TRBV2 and TRBJ2-7; TRBD1 is a possible D gene (6 bases). V was trimmed by 6 bases and J by 5 bases, leaving 17 bases between them. Germline loops: CDR1 SNHLY, CDR2 FYNNEI. The CDR3 runs 14 residues. In DNA, the CDR3 is TGTGCCAGCAGGTCCCAGACAGGTTATCACGAGCAGTACTTC. Translation: CASRSQTGYHEQYF.

V usage is TRBV5-5 and J usage is TRBJ1-2; D not certain. The CDR3 is made up of 13 amino acids. Germline CDR1 is SGHKS and CDR2 is YYEKEE (reference sequence). V lost 4 bases and J 4 bases, leaving 11 bases between the germline ends. The CDR3 loop reads CASSVPGPYGYTF. Here the CDR3 DNA reads TGTGCCAGCAGCGTCCCGGGTCCCTATGGCTACACCTTC.

The chain carries TRBV11-1 and TRBJ2-5, with a weak D call TRBD2 (7 bases). The CDR3 extends over 16 amino acids. CDR1 and CDR2 (germline): SGHAT, FQDESV (reference sequence). V was clipped by 5 bases and J by 3 bases, with 19 bases between them. The chain's CDR3 is CASSKRGGLVEETQYF. The CDR3 DNA sequence: TGTGCCAGCAGCAAGAGGGGGGGTCTAGTAGAAGAGACCCAGTACTTC. Together with reference TRBV11-1 and TRBJ2-5, the CDR3 gives the full variable domain: EAEVAQSPRYKITEKSQAVAFWCDPISGHATLYWYRQILGQGPELLVQFQDESVVDDSQLPKDRFSAERLKGVDSTLKIQPAELGDSAMYLCASSKRGGLVEETQYFGPGTRLLVL.

The chain uses TRBV5-4 and TRBJ2-3, with 8 bases lining up with TRBD2. The CDR3 has 16 residues. The germline V gene has CDR1 SGHNT and CDR2 YYREEE (reference sequence). V was pared by 7 bases and J by 1 base, with 11 bases of the junction left unmatched. This CDR3 is CASYSGTKRGTDTQYF. CDR3 nucleotide sequence: TGTGCCAGCTATAGCGGGACCAAGAGGGGCACAGATACGCAGTATTTT. The entire variable domain, with the rest obtained from reference TRBV5-4 and TRBJ2-3, is as follows: ETGVTQSPTHLIKTRGQQVTLRCSSQSGHNTVSWYQQALGQGPQFIFQYYREEENGRGNFPPRFSGLQFPNYSSELNVNALELDDSALYLCASYSGTKRGTDTQYFGPGTRLTVL.

As concerns this clone: The junction differs from germline at one of its ends, possibly a read error. J is TRBJ2-3 and V is TRBV6-5; tentatively, D is TRBD2 (6 bases). The CDR3 loop spans 16 amino acids. CDR1 is MNHEY, CDR2 SVGAGI, per germline. The CDR3 DNA is TGTGCCAACAGTTACAGGCTAGCGATAGTGGCAGATACGCAGTATTTT. It is translated as CANSYRLAIVADTQYF.

The chain carries TRBV4-3 and TRBJ2-1; 8 bases align to TRBD1. Per the germline V gene, CDR1 is LGHNA and CDR2 is YSLEER. V shed 0 bases, J shed 8 bases, and the junction held 6 bases outside the gene matches. The length of the CDR3 is 15 residues. In nucleotides, the CDR3 is TGCGCCAGCAGCCAAGACAGGGGGCCGGTCCATGAGCAGTTCTTC. This translates into CASSQDRGPVHEQFF.

The chain uses TRBV25-1 and TRBJ2-1; TRBD1 matches at 9 bases. CDR1 and CDR2 from the germline V gene are MGHDK and SYGVNS. J lost 7 bases, V lost 6 bases, and 7 bases had no gene match. The CDR3 consists of 14 residues. The CDR3 loop reads CASSRDREVNEQFF. The CDR3 DNA sequence: TGTGCCAGCAGCCGGGACAGGGAAGTAAATGAGCAGTTCTTC. The whole variable domain, remainder taken from reference TRBV25-1 and TRBJ2-1, is EADIYQTPRYLVIGTGKKITLECSQTMGHDKMYWYQQDPGMELHLIHYSYGVNSTEKGDLSSESTVSRIRTEHFPLTLESARPSHTSQYLCASSRDREVNEQFFGPGTRLTVL.

The rearrangement joins TRBV15 to TRBJ1-1, with D perhaps matching TRBD1 (5 bases). Germline V gene lookup returns CDR1 LNHNV and CDR2 YYDKDF (reference sequence). The CDR3 spans 13 residues. Trimming took 4 bases from V and 1 from J, leaving 7 bases between them. The CDR3 loop is CATSKTGNTEAFF. The CDR3 bases are TGTGCCACCAGCAAAACAGGGAACACTGAAGCTTTCTTT.

This rearrangement joins TRBV6-1 to TRBJ2-7; TRBD1 matches 7 bases. The length of the CDR3 is 13 residues. The germline V gene encodes CDR1 MNHNS and CDR2 SASEGT. V trimming: 6 bases; J trimming: 1 base; junction bases outside the gene matches: 3. CDR3 loop: CASRPGQSYEQYF. The DNA for the CDR3 is TGTGCCAGCAGACCGGGACAGTCCTACGAGCAGTACTTC.

This chain links TRBV4-2 with TRBJ2-5; weak D call: TRBD2 (5 bases). In germline, CDR1 is LGHNA, CDR2 YNFKEQ. V was trimmed by 4 bases and J by 13 bases, leaving 10 bases between them. The CDR3 loop spans 10 amino acids. The CDR3 region has the DNA TGTGCCAGCAGCCGGGGAGCACGGTACTTC. Translating gives CASSRGARYF.

This chain links TRBV7-2 with TRBJ2-1; 9 nucleotides align to TRBD1. Germline loops: CDR1 SGHTA, CDR2 FQGNSA. Trimming removed 2 bases from V and 5 bases from J; junction bases left unmatched: 13. CDR3 size: 18 residues. DNA for the CDR3: TGTGCCAGCAGCTTATTTTTGGCGGGACAGGGTATTAACAATGAGCAGTTCTTC. Protein product: CASSLFLAGQGINNEQFF.

Turning to this clone: Mismatch with germline at one junction end may stem from a read error. CDR3 loop: CASSPGDRGMKTEAFF. The CDR3, as DNA: TGTGCCAGCTCACCAGGGGACAGGGGGATGAAAACTGAAGCTTTCTTT. The chain has TRBV18 and TRBJ1-1; the match to TRBD1 covers 11 bases. The V gene's germline CDR1 is KGHSH and CDR2 LQKENI. CDR3 length equals 16 residues.

The chain is built from TRBV4-1 and TRBJ2-7; 8 bases agree with TRBD1. The CDR3 totals 15 residues. The germline V gene encodes CDR1 MGHRA and CDR2 YSYEKL. Trimming took 1 base from V and 1 from J; bases not matched to a gene: 3. CDR3 in DNA: TGCGCCAGCAGCCAAGGGGACAGGATGTCCTACGAGCAGTACTTC. It encodes CASSQGDRMSYEQYF.

CDR3 loop: CASSFTSGGNIQYF. In DNA form, the CDR3 reads TGTGCCAGCAGCTTTACTAGCGGGGGGAACATTCAGTACTTC. The chain has TRBV7-9 and TRBJ2-4; 12 bases are a match to TRBD2. Trimming cost V 3 bases and J 7 bases; bases outside gene matches: 1. CDR1 SEHNR and CDR2 FQNEAQ come from the germline V gene (reference sequence). This CDR3 is 14 amino acids long.

The chain combines TRBV10-3 with TRBJ2-1; 7 bases line up with TRBD1. J was trimmed by 8 bases and V by 5 bases; bases with no gene match: 12. The CDR3 runs 15 residues. Germline CDR1 and CDR2: ENHRY and SYGVKD. This chain's CDR3 is CAISNNRDRGYEQFF. CDR3 coding DNA: TGTGCCATCAGTAATAACCGGGACAGAGGTTATGAGCAGTTCTTC.

The chain joins TRBV2 to TRBJ1-1, with unresolved D. CDR3 size: 11 residues. Trimming stripped 4 bases from V and 7 bases from J, with 7 bases between. Germline assignment: CDR1 SNHLY and CDR2 FYNNEI. DNA of the CDR3: TGTGCCAGCAGTGTTTTCGGTGAAGCTTTCTTT. As protein: CASSVFGEAFF.

The rearrangement uses TRBV9 and TRBJ2-7; 8 positions agree with TRBD1. The CDR3 sequence is 16 residues long. The germline V gene encodes CDR1 SGDLS and CDR2 YYNGEE. V shed 5 bases, J shed 0 bases, and the junction held 10 bases outside the gene matches. The CDR3 here is CASSNSQGALSYEQYF. In nucleotides, the CDR3 is TGTGCCAGCAGTAATTCGCAGGGGGCTCTCTCCTACGAGCAGTACTTC.

This chain uses TRBV15 with TRBJ1-5, with D maybe TRBD1 (5 bases). CDR1 LNHNV and CDR2 YYDKDF come from the germline V gene (reference sequence). The CDR3 length is 13 residues. Trimming stripped 1 base from V and 6 bases from J, with 7 bases between. The CDR3 nucleotides are TGTGCCACCAGCAGAGGGGGGGGTCAGCCCCAGCATTTT. Translating it yields CATSRGGGQPQHF.

V usage is TRBV27 and J usage is TRBJ2-3; 10 nucleotides agree with TRBD1. V lost 3 bases to trimming and J lost 3 bases; unmatched junction nucleotides: 3. The germline CDR1 and CDR2 sequences are MNHEY and SMNVEV (reference sequence). This CDR3 has 15 residues. The chain's CDR3 is CASSFEDRGTDTQYF. DNA of the CDR3: TGTGCCAGCAGTTTCGAGGACAGGGGGACAGATACGCAGTATTTT.

The chain uses TRBV6-1 and TRBJ1-3; the D is unclear. The V gene lost 0 bases and the J gene lost 4 bases, with 16 bases spanning the gap. Germline CDR1 MNHNS, CDR2 SASEGT. The CDR3 extends over 17 amino acids. The CDR3 DNA is TGTGCCAGCAGTGAAGCGGAGCGGGGTTTGCGGGGAAACACCATATATTTT. This gives the protein CASSEAERGLRGNTIYF.

The V call is TRBV19, the J call TRBJ2-3; 7 bases are shared with TRBD2. This CDR3 comprises 16 residues. V shed 3 bases and J 1 base; nucleotides not matched to a gene: 7. From germline, CDR1 is LNHDA and CDR2 SQIVND (reference sequence). The CDR3, as DNA: TGTGCCAGTAGTATTGACCCGGGACTACGCACAGATACGCAGTATTTT. Translation: CASSIDPGLRTDTQYF.

J is TRBJ1-5 and V is TRBV28; D may be TRBD1 (5 bases). This CDR3 region has 14 residues. Looked up from germline, CDR1 is MDHEN and CDR2 is SYDVKM. V dropped 4 bases and J dropped 6 bases, with 13 bases sitting between them. The CDR3 region is CASSYLGGLQPQHF. In nucleotides, the CDR3 is TGTGCCAGCAGTTACTTGGGGGGTCTTCAGCCCCAGCATTTT.

The chain recombines TRBV25-1 with TRBJ2-5; D possibly corresponds to TRBD1 (7 bases). TRBJ2-7 explains the end of the DNA better; the J call may be wrong. CDR3 length: 15 amino acids. Looked up from germline, CDR1 is MGHDK and CDR2 is SYGVNS. The CDR3, as DNA: TGTGCCAGCAGTGGACCAGGGGGGCATAACTACGAGCAGTACTTC. Amino acid sequence: CASSGPGGHNYEQYF.

The chain combines TRBV19 with TRBJ1-2; possibly TRBD1 for D (6 bases). Germline V gene data show CDR1 as LNHDA and CDR2 as SQIVND (reference sequence). The CDR3 has 13 amino acids. V lost 3 bases to trimming and J lost 5 bases, with 10 bases between them. The CDR3, as DNA: TGTGCCAGTAGTATGTCCAGGGGATATGGCTACACCTTC. It yields the protein CASSMSRGYGYTF.

The CDR3 sequence: CASSLGQWQGGYTF. The CDR3, as DNA: TGTGCCAGCAGTTTGGGGCAATGGCAGGGTGGCTACACCTTC. V is TRBV27 and J is TRBJ1-2, with a weak D call TRBD1 (5 bases). The CDR3 length is 14 residues. Germline CDR1 and CDR2: MNHEY and SMNVEV (reference sequence). V was shortened by 3 bases and J by 7 bases, with 15 bases between the two germline ends.

This rearrangement joins TRBV5-6 to TRBJ2-3, with 10 nucleotides matching TRBD2. The CDR3 has 17 amino acids. CDR1 SGHDT and CDR2 YYEEEE come from the germline V gene. V gave up 2 bases and J gave up 4 bases; unmatched junction bases: 10. CDR3 loop: CASSFPPPSGGPDTQYF. CDR3 in DNA: TGTGCCAGCAGCTTCCCCCCACCTAGCGGGGGTCCAGATACGCAGTATTTT.

The chain employs TRBV14 and TRBJ2-3; D gene uncertain. The V end lost 1 base, the J end lost 1 base, and 12 bases lay between the germline ends. This CDR3 has 16 amino acids. From germline, CDR1 is SGHDN and CDR2 FVKESK. Here the CDR3 reads CASSQGPLPGTDTQYF. CDR3 sequence (DNA): TGTGCCAGCAGCCAAGGCCCCCTTCCGGGCACAGATACGCAGTATTTT.